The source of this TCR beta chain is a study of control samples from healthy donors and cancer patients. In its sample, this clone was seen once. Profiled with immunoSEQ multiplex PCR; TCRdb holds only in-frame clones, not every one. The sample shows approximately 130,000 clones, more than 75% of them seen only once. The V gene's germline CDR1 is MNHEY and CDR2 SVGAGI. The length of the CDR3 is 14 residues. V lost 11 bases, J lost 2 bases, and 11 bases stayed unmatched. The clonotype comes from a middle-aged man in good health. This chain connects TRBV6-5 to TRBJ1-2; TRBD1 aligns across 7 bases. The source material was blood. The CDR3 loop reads CALFYQTGNYGYTF. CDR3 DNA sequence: TGTGCCCTTTTCTACCAGACAGGGAACTATGGCTACACCTTC.